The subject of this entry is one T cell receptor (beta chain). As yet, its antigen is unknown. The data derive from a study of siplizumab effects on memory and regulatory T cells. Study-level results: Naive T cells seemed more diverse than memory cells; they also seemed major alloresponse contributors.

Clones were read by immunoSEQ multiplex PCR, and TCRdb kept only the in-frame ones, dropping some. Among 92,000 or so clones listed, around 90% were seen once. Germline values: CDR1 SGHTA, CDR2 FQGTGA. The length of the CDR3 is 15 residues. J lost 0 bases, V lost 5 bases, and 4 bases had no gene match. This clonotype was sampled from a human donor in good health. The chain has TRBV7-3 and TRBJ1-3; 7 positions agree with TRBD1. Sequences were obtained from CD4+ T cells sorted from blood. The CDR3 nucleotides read TGTGCCAGCAGCCCCTGGGACAGCTCTGGAAACACCATATATTTT. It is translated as CASSPWDSSGNTIYF. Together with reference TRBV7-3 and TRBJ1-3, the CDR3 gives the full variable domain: GAGVSQTPSNKVTEKGKYVELRCDPISGHTALYWYRQSLGQGPEFLIYFQGTGAADDSGLPNDRFFAVRPEGSVSTLKIQRTERGDSAVYLCASSPWDSSGNTIYFGEGSWLTVV.